A single T cell receptor beta chain is shown here with its context. Germline lookup yields CDR1 MGHRA and CDR2 YSYEKL. The CDR3 is 17 amino acids. J was trimmed by 2 bases and V by 4 bases; bases with no gene match: 11. TCRdb keeps only in-frame clones here, not all; method: immunoSEQ multiplex PCR. The repertoire holds roughly 300,000 clones, with 83% as singletons. This entry is derived from a study of blood T cell repertoires in COVID-19. The chain has TRBV4-1 and TRBJ2-7, with TRBD1 identical over 10 bases. The sequence derives from a woman between 45 and 65 years old who had recovered from COVID-19. Sequencing was carried out using peripheral blood. Here the CDR3 reads CASSPAGQGVFTYEQYF. DNA of the CDR3: TGCGCCAGCAGCCCCGCCGGACAGGGGGTTTTCACCTACGAGCAGTACTTC.